A selection of T cell receptor beta chains follows, all from one sample in a study of blood T cell repertoires in COVID-19. Libraries were prepared by immunoSEQ multiplex PCR; TCRdb keeps only in-frame clonotypes and omits some of them. The sample has about 250,000 clones, nearly 90% seen once. Sample: peripheral blood. The receptors shown here come from a woman aged 25-40 years with acute or convalescent COVID-19. CDR3s include the opening cysteine and the closing phenylalanine or tryptophan. Each record gives: CDR3 DNA, CDR3 protein, J gene, V gene, D gene. The D gene is left open where the match is weak.

CDR3 DNA: TGTGCCAGCAGTCCACCGGGGACAGGGTCCGTCTATGGCTACACCTTC
CDR3 protein: CASSPPGTGSVYGYTF
J gene: TRBJ1-2
V gene: TRBV5-4
D gene: TRBD1

CDR3 DNA: TGTGCCAGCAGCAAAATCCCTTGGACAGGGGGCATTAGCAATCAGCCCCAGCATTTT
CDR3 protein: CASSKIPWTGGISNQPQHF
J gene: TRBJ1-5
V gene: TRBV21-1
D gene: .

CDR3 DNA: TGTGCCAGCAGCTTAAAAACCCTGCACGGTTTTACAGATACGCAGTATTTT
CDR3 protein: CASSLKTLHGFTDTQYF
J gene: TRBJ2-3
V gene: TRBV7-9
D gene: .

CDR3 DNA: TGTGCCTGGAGGGGCGGGGCGGGGGGCTACACCTTC
CDR3 protein: CAWRGGAGGYTF
J gene: TRBJ1-2
V gene: TRBV30
D gene: .

CDR3 DNA: TGTGCCAGCAGGTTGATGGGGCAGGGGAATTCACCCCTCCACTTT
CDR3 protein: CASRLMGQGNSPLHF
J gene: TRBJ1-6
V gene: TRBV11-2
D gene: .

CDR3 DNA: TGTGCCAGCAGCTTAGAACTAGCGGGGGGGCAAGAGACCCAGTACTTC
CDR3 protein: CASSLELAGGQETQYF
J gene: TRBJ2-5
V gene: TRBV11-3
D gene: TRBD2

CDR3 DNA: TGTGCCAGCAGCTTGGGCTCCGGGACTAGCTGGGCCGGGGAGCTGTTTTTT
CDR3 protein: CASSLGSGTSWAGELFF
J gene: TRBJ2-2
V gene: TRBV13
D gene: TRBD2

CDR3 DNA: TGTGCCTGGAGTGCTGCGACAGGGTGGGGTCAGCCCCAGCATTTT
CDR3 protein: CAWSAATGWGQPQHF
J gene: TRBJ1-5
V gene: TRBV30
D gene: TRBD1

CDR3 DNA: TGTGCCAGTAGTACCCAGTCCGATGAAGCTTTCTTT
CDR3 protein: CASSTQSDEAFF
J gene: TRBJ1-1
V gene: TRBV19
D gene: .

CDR3 DNA: TGTGCCAGCAGCTCTGGGGCTCCCTCCAACGAGCAGTACTTC
CDR3 protein: CASSSGAPSNEQYF
J gene: TRBJ2-7
V gene: TRBV7-9
D gene: .

CDR3 DNA: TGTGCCAGCAGCTTGGCCCTCGGGGGAGTCACAGATACGCAGTATTTT
CDR3 protein: CASSLALGGVTDTQYF
J gene: TRBJ2-3
V gene: TRBV5-4
D gene: .